This section outlines one TCR beta chain sequence together with its context. Its antigen is still unknown. Libraries were prepared by immunoSEQ multiplex PCR; TCRdb keeps only in-frame clonotypes and omits some of them. The sample contains millions of clones, roughly 94% of which appear only once. The data belong to a study of shared clonotypes between healthy human individuals. Healthy HIV-negative adults with no recent acute infections or vaccinations were recruited as donors. Points from the study as a whole: Larger estimated richness was generally recorded for naive subsets relative to memory subsets. Sorted-subset sequencing, rarefaction showed, was incomplete despite large depth. Represented genetic and exposure-history diversity was restricted by having few donors.

CDR3 size: 15 residues. V was pared by 6 bases and J by 1 base, with 15 bases between. CDR1 is MDHEN, CDR2 SYDVKM, per germline. The sequence came from a man younger than 35 in good health. The chain employs TRBV28 and TRBJ1-2; D is possibly TRBD1 (6 bases). Sequencing input: naive CD4+ T cells sorted from blood. Subset noted: CD45RA+ positively selected. The chain's CDR3 is CASRTPGALNYGYTF. For the CDR3, the DNA is TGTGCCAGCAGAACCCCGGGGGCGCTTAACTATGGCTACACCTTC.